The entry below describes one T cell receptor (beta chain). Its antigen is not identified. Only in-frame clones appear in the TCRdb table, and some are missing; sequencing was by immunoSEQ multiplex PCR. Here the sample spans roughly 300 clones, approximately 66% being singletons. This sample was included in a study of memory B cells and T cells in multiple sclerosis. Findings and caveats of the study: Shared clonotype counts depended on differing compartment clone-set sizes and were normalized.

Germline V gene sequence: CDR1 SNHLY, CDR2 FYNNEI. V shed 5 bases and J shed 11 bases, with 22 bases lying between them. The CDR3 contains 14 residues. Separate sequencing covered autoproliferating (CFSE-dim) and non-proliferating (CFSE-high) T cells from stimulus-free culture. Roughly 4.8x10^7 CFSE-labeled PBMCs were cultured six to eight days unstimulated, then replicate wells were pooled. The specimen sequenced was PBMCs from blood kept in culture. The TCR sequence derives from a human donor with multiple sclerosis. This chain connects TRBV2 to TRBJ2-7; D tentatively reads TRBD1 or TRBD2 (5 bases each). CDR3 sequence reads: CASSRDHSLYVEYF. The CDR3 DNA reads TGTGCCAGCAGTCGGGACCACTCCCTCTACGTGGAGTACTTC. The full variable domain, completed using reference TRBV2 and TRBJ2-7, is EPEVTQTPSHQVTQMGQEVILRCVPISNHLYFYWYRQILGQKVEFLVSFYNNEISEKSEIFDDQFSVERPDGSNFTLKIRSTKLEDSAMYFCASSRDHSLYVEYFGPGTRLTVT.